A selection of T cell receptor beta chains follows, all from one sample in a study of blood T cell repertoires in COVID-19. Clones were sequenced by immunoSEQ multiplex PCR, and TCRdb holds only the in-frame ones, with some missing. The sample lists roughly 380,000 clones, 85% occurring once. What was sequenced was peripheral blood. The receptors stem from a woman between 18 and 29 years old with acute or convalescent COVID-19. CDR3s leave out the opening cysteine and the closing phenylalanine or tryptophan.

j_gene | len | v_gene | CDR3aa
TRBJ1-2 | 10 | TRBV7-3 | ASSLYGYGYT
TRBJ1-2 | 11 | TRBV12-3/TRBV12-4 | ASSLQGRYGYT
TRBJ1-2 | 13 | TRBV5-1 | ASSLDIPWEVGYT
TRBJ1-2 | 13 | TRBV7-3 | ASSLMGGADYGYT
TRBJ2-7 | 13 | TRBV11-2 | ASSSAQGGAYEQY
TRBJ1-1 | 13 | TRBV6-1 | ASSDHWGGNTEAF
TRBJ2-2 | 12 | TRBV6-4 | ASRWGQNTGELF
TRBJ1-1 | 12 | TRBV6-5 | ASSLGRWNTEAF
TRBJ2-7 | 11 | TRBV2 | ASSLRTGREQY
TRBJ2-7 | 13 | TRBV19 | ASSTLTGGPHEQY
TRBJ2-6 | 15 | TRBV11-2 | ASSLGEGSAGANVLT
TRBJ1-6 | 12 | TRBV5-4 | ASSLDRHNSPLH
TRBJ2-1 | 15 | TRBV7-9 | ASSSNIGGQGPYEQF
TRBJ2-7 | 12 | TRBV7-9 | ASSRTGISYEQY
TRBJ2-3 | 12 | TRBV5-1 | ASSTGTSTDTQY
TRBJ1-6 | 14 | TRBV6-5 | ASSYSFQGTDSPLH